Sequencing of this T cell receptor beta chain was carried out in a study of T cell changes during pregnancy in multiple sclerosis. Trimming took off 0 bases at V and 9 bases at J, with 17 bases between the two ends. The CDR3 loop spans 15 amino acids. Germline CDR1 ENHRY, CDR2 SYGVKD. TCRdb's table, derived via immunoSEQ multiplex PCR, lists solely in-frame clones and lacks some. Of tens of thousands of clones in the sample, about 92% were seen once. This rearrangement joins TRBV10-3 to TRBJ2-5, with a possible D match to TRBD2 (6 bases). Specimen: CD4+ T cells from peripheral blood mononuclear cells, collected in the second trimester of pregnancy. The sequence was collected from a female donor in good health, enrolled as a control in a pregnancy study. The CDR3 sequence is CAISESNSLASAQYF. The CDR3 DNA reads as TGTGCCATCAGTGAGTCAAACTCCCTAGCGTCGGCCCAGTACTTC.